This record covers a single T cell receptor beta chain. This sample's time point: sample taken at primary tumor resection. Unsorted whole RNA from tumor, nontumor lung or frozen PBMC underwent sequencing. Individual TCR cDNA molecules each bore their own unique molecular identifier. TCRdb reprocessed the 5' RACE reads with MiXCR, giving one entry per CDR3 protein. The sample consists of roughly 7,000 distinct CDR3 sequences, roughly a fifth of them appearing once. This specimen comes from a study of spatial heterogeneity in lung cancer. V lost 2 bases, J lost 4 bases, and 5 bases lay in between. CDR3 length equals 13 residues. From germline, CDR1 is SGHTA and CDR2 FQGTGA.

The chain employs TRBV7-3 and TRBJ2-2, with unresolved D. The sequencing here drew on PBMCs, taken at surgery. The origin of this receptor is a female donor with early-stage non-small cell lung cancer. In nucleotides, the CDR3 is TGTGCCAGCAGCTTATATAGCACCGGGGAGCTGTTTTTT. It yields the protein CASSLYSTGELFF.